This T cell receptor beta chain comes out of a study of T cell repertoires in cytomegalovirus infection. Study information: Public TCR beta signatures indicated both CMV infection and matching HLA type. Findings and caveats of the study: The ex vivo response was dominated by HLA-C-restricted CMV-specific TCR beta clonotypes. The study identified carriers of CMV plus the relevant HLA from cumulative public TCR beta family frequency.

Concerning this clonotype: Its antigen is as yet unknown.

The CDR3 consists of 17 residues. V was trimmed by 0 bases and J by 3 bases, leaving 18 bases between them. Germline loops: CDR1 LNHNV, CDR2 YYDKDF (reference sequence). Using its own MiXCR run on the reads, TCRdb lists one record per CDR3 protein. The sample holds 650,000 to 850,000 distinct CDR3 sequences, under 35% seen once. This sequence originates from a human donor in good health (CMV status not recorded). Some clones in this sample may be carry-over from other donors' samples. The chain couples TRBV15 to TRBJ2-7; TRBD1 is a possible D gene (5 bases). Source: cultured CD8+ T cells from PBMCs, taken from culture after CMV antigen stimulation. CDR3 in DNA: TGTGCCACCAGCAGAGATCTTCCCCGCCTGACAGACTACGAGCAGTACTTC. This encodes CATSRDLPRLTDYEQYF.